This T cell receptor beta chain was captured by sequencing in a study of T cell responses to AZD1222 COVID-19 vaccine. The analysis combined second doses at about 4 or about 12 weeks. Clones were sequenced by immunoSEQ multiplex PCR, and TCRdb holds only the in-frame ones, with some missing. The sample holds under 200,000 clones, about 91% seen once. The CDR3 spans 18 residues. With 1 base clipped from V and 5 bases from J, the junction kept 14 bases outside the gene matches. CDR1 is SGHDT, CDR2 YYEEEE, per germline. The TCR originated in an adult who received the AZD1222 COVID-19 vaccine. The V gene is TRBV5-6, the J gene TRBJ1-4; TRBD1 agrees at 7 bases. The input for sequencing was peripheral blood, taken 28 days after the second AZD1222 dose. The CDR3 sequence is CASSLRLITGTENEKLFF. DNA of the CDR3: TGTGCCAGCAGCTTGCGCCTCATCACCGGGACAGAAAATGAAAAACTGTTTTTT.